This TCR beta chain was observed in a study of cytomegalovirus exposure and HLA in healthy donors. Study-level results: The study reported that TCR beta sequences accurately predicted HLA-A and HLA-B alleles in most subjects.

The CDR3 is 16 amino acids. The J segment lost 6 bases and the V segment lost 2 bases, leaving 8 bases of the junction unmatched. Germline V gene data show CDR1 as SGHAT and CDR2 as FQNNGV. Primers for the PCR totalled 60 Vbeta and 13 Jbeta. This table comes from immunoSEQ multiplex PCR, and its TCRdb copy is limited to in-frame clones, with some not included. Among 150,000 to 200,000 clones, 87% were seen once, and the ten largest hold approximately 0.85%. Comment on this clone: No antigen is known for it.

The sample taken for sequencing was PBMCs. This chain uses TRBV11-2 with TRBJ2-2; 8 bases are a match to TRBD2. This clonotype was obtained from a woman in her 30s in good health and CMV-seronegative. CDR3 amino acids: CASSLFGRGASGELFF. The DNA for the CDR3 is TGTGCCAGCAGCTTATTCGGGCGGGGGGCCTCCGGGGAGCTGTTTTTT. Combining the CDR3 with reference TRBV11-2 and TRBJ2-2 gives the whole variable domain EAGVAQSPRYKIIEKRQSVAFWCNPISGHATLYWYQQILGQGPKLLIQFQNNGVVDDSQLPKDRFSAERLKGVDSTLKIQPAKLEDSAVYLCASSLFGRGASGELFFGEGSRLTVL.